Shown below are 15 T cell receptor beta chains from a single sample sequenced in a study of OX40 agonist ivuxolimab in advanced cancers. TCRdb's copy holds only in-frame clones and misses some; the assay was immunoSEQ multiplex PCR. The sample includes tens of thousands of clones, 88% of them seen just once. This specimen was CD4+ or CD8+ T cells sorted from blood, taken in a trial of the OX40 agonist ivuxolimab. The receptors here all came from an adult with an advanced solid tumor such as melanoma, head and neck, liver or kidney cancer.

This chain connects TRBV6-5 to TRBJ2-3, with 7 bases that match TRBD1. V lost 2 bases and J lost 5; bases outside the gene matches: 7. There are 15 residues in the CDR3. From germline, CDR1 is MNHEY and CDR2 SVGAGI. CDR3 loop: CASSYEGALGDTQYF. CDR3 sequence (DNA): TGTGCCAGCAGTTACGAGGGGGCGTTAGGAGATACGCAGTATTTT.

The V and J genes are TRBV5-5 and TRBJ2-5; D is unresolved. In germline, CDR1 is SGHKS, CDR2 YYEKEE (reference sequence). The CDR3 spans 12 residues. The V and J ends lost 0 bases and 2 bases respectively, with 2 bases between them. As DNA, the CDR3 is TGTGCCAGCAGCTTGGGGCAAGAGACCCAGTACTTC. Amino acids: CASSLGQETQYF. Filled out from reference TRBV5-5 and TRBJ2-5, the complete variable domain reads DAGVTQSPTHLIKTRGQQVTLRCSPISGHKSVSWYQQVLGQGPQFIFQYYEKEERGRGNFPDRFSARQFPNYSSELNVNALLLGDSALYLCASSLGQETQYFGPGTRLLVL.

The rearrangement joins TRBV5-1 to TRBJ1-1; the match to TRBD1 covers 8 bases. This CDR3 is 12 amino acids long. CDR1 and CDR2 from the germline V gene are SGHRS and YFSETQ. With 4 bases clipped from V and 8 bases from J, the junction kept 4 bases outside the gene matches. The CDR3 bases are TGCGCCAGCAGCCGACAGGGGTCAGAAGCTTTCTTT. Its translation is CASSRQGSEAFF.

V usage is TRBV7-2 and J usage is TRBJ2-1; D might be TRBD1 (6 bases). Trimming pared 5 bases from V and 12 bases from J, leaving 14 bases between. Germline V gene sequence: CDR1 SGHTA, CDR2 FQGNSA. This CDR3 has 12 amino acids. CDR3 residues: CASSPDRMRQFF. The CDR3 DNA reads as TGTGCCAGCAGCCCCGACAGGATGAGGCAGTTCTTC.

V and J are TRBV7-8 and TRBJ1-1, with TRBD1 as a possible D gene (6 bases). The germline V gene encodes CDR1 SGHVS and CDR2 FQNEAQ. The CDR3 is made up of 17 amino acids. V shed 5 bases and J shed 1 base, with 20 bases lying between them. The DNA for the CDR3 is TGTGCCAGCAGCCTAGGGGCGGGGGCTAATAGGAACACTGAAGCTTTCTTT. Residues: CASSLGAGANRNTEAFF.

DNA of the CDR3: TGTGCCAGTAGTATTGGGACAGGGAGGAATAGCAATCAGCCCCAGCATTTT. Translation gives CASSIGTGRNSNQPQHF. The chain couples TRBV19 to TRBJ1-5; 9 nucleotides line up with TRBD1. Germline V gene data show CDR1 as LNHDA and CDR2 as SQIVND (reference sequence). The CDR3 spans 17 residues. After removal of 3 bases from V and 0 bases from J, the junction contained 6 bases not matched to a gene.

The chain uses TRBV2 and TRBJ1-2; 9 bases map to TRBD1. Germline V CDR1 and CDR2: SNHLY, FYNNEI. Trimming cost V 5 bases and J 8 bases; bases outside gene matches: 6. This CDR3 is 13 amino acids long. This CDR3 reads CASSQQGAGGYTF. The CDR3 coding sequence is TGTGCCAGCAGTCAACAGGGGGCGGGAGGCTACACCTTC. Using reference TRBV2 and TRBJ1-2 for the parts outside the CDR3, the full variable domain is EPEVTQTPSHQVTQMGQEVILRCVPISNHLYFYWYRQILGQKVEFLVSFYNNEISEKSEIFDDQFSVERPDGSNFTLKIRSTKLEDSAMYFCASSQQGAGGYTFGSGTRLTVV.

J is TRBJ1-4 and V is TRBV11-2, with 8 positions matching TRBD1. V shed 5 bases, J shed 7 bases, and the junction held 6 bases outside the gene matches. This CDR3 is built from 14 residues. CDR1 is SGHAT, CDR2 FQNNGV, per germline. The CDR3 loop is CASSPGTGGEKLFF. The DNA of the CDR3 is TGTGCCAGCAGCCCAGGGACAGGAGGTGAAAAACTGTTTTTT.

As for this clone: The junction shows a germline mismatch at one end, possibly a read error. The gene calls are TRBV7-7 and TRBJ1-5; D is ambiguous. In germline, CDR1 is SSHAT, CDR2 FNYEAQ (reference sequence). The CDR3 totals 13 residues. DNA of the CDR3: TGTGCTAGCAGCTTGGAGACGGGTCAGCCCCAGCATTTT. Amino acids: CASSLETGQPQHF.

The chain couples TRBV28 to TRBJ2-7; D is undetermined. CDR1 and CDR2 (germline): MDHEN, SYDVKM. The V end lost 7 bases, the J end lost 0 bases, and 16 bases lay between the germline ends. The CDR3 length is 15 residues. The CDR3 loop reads CASNVVGSGSYEQYF. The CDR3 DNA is TGTGCCAGCAACGTCGTGGGGTCCGGCTCCTACGAGCAGTACTTC.

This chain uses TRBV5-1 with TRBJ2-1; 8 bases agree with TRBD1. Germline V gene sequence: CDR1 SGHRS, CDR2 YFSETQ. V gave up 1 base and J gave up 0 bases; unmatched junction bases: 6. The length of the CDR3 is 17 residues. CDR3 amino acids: CASSLSSGQVSYNEQFF. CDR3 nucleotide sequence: TGCGCCAGCAGCTTGAGTTCGGGACAGGTCTCCTACAATGAGCAGTTCTTC.

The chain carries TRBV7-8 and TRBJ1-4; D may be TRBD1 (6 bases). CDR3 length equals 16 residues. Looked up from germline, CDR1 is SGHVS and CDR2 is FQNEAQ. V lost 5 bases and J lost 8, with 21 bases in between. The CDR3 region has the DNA TGTGCCAGCAGCGAAAAGCCAGGGGTGTTGGCGGAAAAACTGTTTTTT. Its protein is CASSEKPGVLAEKLFF.

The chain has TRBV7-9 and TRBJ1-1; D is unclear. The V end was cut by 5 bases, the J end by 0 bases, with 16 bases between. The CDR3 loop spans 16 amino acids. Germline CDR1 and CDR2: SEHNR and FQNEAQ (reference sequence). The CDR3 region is CASSPLPWHLNTEAFF. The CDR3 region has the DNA TGTGCCAGCAGCCCCCTTCCCTGGCACTTGAACACTGAAGCTTTCTTT.

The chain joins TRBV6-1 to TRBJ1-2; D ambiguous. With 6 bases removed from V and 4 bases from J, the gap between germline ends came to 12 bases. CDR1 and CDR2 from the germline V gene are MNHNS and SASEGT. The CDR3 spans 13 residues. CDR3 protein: CASRDDTTYGYTF. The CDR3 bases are TGTGCCAGCAGAGACGACACGACCTATGGCTACACCTTC.

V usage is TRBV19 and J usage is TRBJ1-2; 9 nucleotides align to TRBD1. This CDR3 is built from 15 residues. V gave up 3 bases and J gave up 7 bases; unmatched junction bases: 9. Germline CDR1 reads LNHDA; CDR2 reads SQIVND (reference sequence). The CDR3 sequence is CASSMSQGASRGYTF. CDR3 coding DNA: TGTGCCAGTAGTATGTCACAGGGGGCGTCCCGTGGCTACACCTTC.